The T cell receptor beta chain under discussion was sequenced for a study of cytomegalovirus exposure and HLA in healthy donors. Of note for this clone: Its antigen is unknown.

The study, taken as a whole, reports: According to an earlier analysis, most TCR beta V segments yielded productive rearrangements about 87% or about 30% of the time. Cytomegalovirus-associated status was assigned to about 150 TCR beta chains. Several of the most significant clusters were apparently associated with common viral pathogens in a later analysis. Generally TCR sequences proved uncommon, though certain public TCRs appeared in numerous donors.

The CDR3 length is 14 residues. Germline V gives CDR1 SGHRS, CDR2 YFSETQ. The V end was cut by 3 bases, the J end by 2 bases, with 11 bases between. PCR was performed using 60 Vbeta and 13 Jbeta primers. The method was immunoSEQ multiplex PCR; TCRdb's version includes in-frame clones alone and lacks a portion of them. Among 150,000 to 200,000 clones listed, 82% were seen once. This sequence joins TRBV5-1 and TRBJ1-2; D might be TRBD1 (6 bases). This TCR was recovered from a girl aged 10 to 17 in good health and CMV-seropositive. Sequencing input: PBMCs. CDR3 residues: CASSSHGTNYGYTF. CDR3 DNA sequence: TGCGCCAGCAGCTCTCACGGGACAAACTATGGCTACACCTTC.